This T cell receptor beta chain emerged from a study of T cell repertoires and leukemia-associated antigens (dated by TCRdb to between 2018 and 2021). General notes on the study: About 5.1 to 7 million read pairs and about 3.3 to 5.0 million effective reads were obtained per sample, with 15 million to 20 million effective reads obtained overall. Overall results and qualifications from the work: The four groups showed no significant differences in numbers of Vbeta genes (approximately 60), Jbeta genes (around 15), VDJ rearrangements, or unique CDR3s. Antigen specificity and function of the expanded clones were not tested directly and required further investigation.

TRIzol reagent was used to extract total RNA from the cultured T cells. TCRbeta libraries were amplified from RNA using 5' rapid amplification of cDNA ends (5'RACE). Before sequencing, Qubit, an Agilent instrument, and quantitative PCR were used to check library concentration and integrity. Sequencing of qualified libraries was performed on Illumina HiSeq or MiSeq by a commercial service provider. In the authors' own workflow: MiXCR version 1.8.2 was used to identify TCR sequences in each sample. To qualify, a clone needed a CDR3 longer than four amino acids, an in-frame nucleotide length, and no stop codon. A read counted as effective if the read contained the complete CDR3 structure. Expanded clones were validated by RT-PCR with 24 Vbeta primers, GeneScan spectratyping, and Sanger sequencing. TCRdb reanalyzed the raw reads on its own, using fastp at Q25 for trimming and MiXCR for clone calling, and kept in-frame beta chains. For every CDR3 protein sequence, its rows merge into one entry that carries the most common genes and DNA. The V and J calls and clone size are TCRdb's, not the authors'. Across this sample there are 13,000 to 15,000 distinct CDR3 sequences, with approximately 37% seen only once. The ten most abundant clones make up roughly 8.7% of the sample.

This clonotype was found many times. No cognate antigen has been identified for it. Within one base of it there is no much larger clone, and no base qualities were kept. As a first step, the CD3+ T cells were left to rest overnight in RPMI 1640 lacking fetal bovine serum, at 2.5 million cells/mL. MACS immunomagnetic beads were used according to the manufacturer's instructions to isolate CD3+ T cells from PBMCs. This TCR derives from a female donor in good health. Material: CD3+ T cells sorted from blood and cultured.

The CDR3 region: CSARDPQGAPDTQYF. In nucleotides, the sequence is TGCAGTGCTAGAGATCCCCAGGGGGCCCCAGATACGCAGTATTTT. The chain is encoded by TRBV20-1 joined to TRBJ2-3; 8 bases in the middle match TRBD1. Taken from the germline V gene (reference sequence), the CDR1 and CDR2 loops are DFQATT and SNEGSKA. CDR3 length: 15 amino acids, cysteine to phenylalanine. CDR3 DNA only is kept here, 45 bases in frame from base 1. Trimmed from V: 0 bases; trimmed from J: 4 bases; junction bases lacking a gene match: 6.